A selection of T cell receptor beta chains follows, all from one sample in a study of blood T cell repertoires in COVID-19. Clones were read by immunoSEQ multiplex PCR, and TCRdb kept only the in-frame ones, dropping some. The sample contains over 90,000 clones, about nine tenths of which appear only once. The source material was peripheral blood. These receptors came from a woman aged 45-65 years with COVID-19, enrolled during active disease. CDR3s include the opening cysteine and the closing phenylalanine or tryptophan. A D gene is named only where the DNA matches it firmly. The size of a clone is reported for some rows only, either as once, few or many, or as a class for expanded clones.

D gene	clone size	V gene	J gene	CDR3 DNA	CDR3 protein
NA	once	TRBV19	TRBJ2-1	TGTGCCAGTAGTCCCCTGACAGGCCTGGGGTACAATGAGCAGTTCTTC	CASSPLTGLGYNEQFF
NA	NA	TRBV5-1	TRBJ1-2	TGCGCCAGCAGCTTTGATGGCAGAAACTATGGCTACACCTTC	CASSFDGRNYGYTF
NA	NA	TRBV10-3	TRBJ1-1	TGTGCCATCAGTGAGTCTAGTTTCGATCCCTACACTGAAGCTTTCTTT	CAISESSFDPYTEAFF
TRBD1	NA	TRBV5-1	TRBJ2-1	TGCGCCAGCAGCTTCCGGACAGGGGCTTACAATGAGCAGTTCTTC	CASSFRTGAYNEQFF
TRBD1	NA	TRBV19	TRBJ1-1	TGTGCCAGTAGCAAGGGACAGGGGGTGGGCACTGAAGCTTTCTTT	CASSKGQGVGTEAFF
NA	NA	TRBV5-1	TRBJ2-2	TGCGCCAGCAGCACGGGATTAAACACCGGGGAGCTGTTTTTT	CASSTGLNTGELFF
NA	NA	TRBV28	TRBJ2-7	TGTGCCAGCATCCCACAGAGATACTCCTACGAGCAGTACTTC	CASIPQRYSYEQYF
TRBD1	NA	TRBV6-5	TRBJ1-1	TGTGCCAGCAGCCTGACAGGGCACACTGAAGCTTTCTTT	CASSLTGHTEAFF
TRBD1	once	TRBV5-4	TRBJ1-1	TGTGCCAGCAGCTTGGATATGGCGAGGGGGCCCTCCCTTGAAGCTTTCTTT	CASSLDMARGPSLEAFF
NA	once	TRBV4-3	TRBJ1-2	TGCGCCAGCAGCAAAGGTCAGGGTGGCTACACCTTC	CASSKGQGGYTF
TRBD1	NA	TRBV6-5	TRBJ1-1	TGTGCCAGCAGTCGACAGGGGATCACTGAAGCTTTCTTT	CASSRQGITEAFF
NA	NA	TRBV20-1	TRBJ1-2	TGCAGTGCTAGTACTTGGTTCCCGGGGGATGGCTACACCTTC	CSASTWFPGDGYTF
TRBD1	NA	TRBV10-3	TRBJ2-7	TGTGCCATCAGTGGGACAGGTGGTTACGAGCAGTACTTC	CAISGTGGYEQYF
TRBD1	NA	TRBV4-1	TRBJ1-2	TGCGCCAGCAGCCAGGAAGGGACAGAAAATGGCTACACCTTC	CASSQEGTENGYTF
NA	NA	TRBV7-2	TRBJ2-3	TGTGCCAGCAGCTTAGGACTACATAGCGGCAGCACAGATACGCAGTATTTT	CASSLGLHSGSTDTQYF
NA	NA	TRBV4-3	TRBJ1-2	TGCGCCAGCAGCCACCTGGCGGGGGAGAATGGCTACACCTTC	CASSHLAGENGYTF
TRBD1	NA	TRBV2	TRBJ2-7	TGTGCCAGCGGAGGACAGGGGGACTACGAGCAGTACTTC	CASGGQGDYEQYF
TRBD1	NA	TRBV28	TRBJ1-4	TGTGCCAGCAGTTGGGACAGAGGAGCTGAAAAACTGTTTTTT	CASSWDRGAEKLFF
TRBD1	NA	TRBV5-1	TRBJ1-1	TGCGCCAGCAGCTTGGCCGGGACAGGAAATTGGAACACTGAAGCTTTCTTT	CASSLAGTGNWNTEAFF
NA	NA	TRBV7-9	TRBJ1-2	TGTGCCAGCAGCAATTTTACAGGGCTGGGTAACTATGGCTACACCTTC	CASSNFTGLGNYGYTF
NA	NA	TRBV6-1	TRBJ1-6	TGTGCCAGCAGTGAGATCAGGGGTAATTCACCCCTCCACTTT	CASSEIRGNSPLHF
TRBD1	once	TRBV14	TRBJ1-1	TGTGCCAGCAGGCAGGGGGCGAATACTGAAGCTTTCTTT	CASRQGANTEAFF
NA	once	TRBV6-5	TRBJ1-3	TGTGCCACAGCGCGGGGGATGGCTGGAAACACCATATATTTT	CATARGMAGNTIYF
TRBD1	NA	TRBV28	TRBJ2-3	TGTGCCAGCAGTTTAAAGGACAGGCTATTTCTTTGGACGCAGTATTTT	CASSLKDRLFLWTQYF
TRBD2	NA	TRBV5-1	TRBJ2-5	TGCGCCAGCAGCTTGTTAGCGGGGGGGCCACAGGAGACCCAGTACTTC	CASSLLAGGPQETQYF
TRBD2	NA	TRBV19	TRBJ2-1	TGTGCCAGTAGTATAGAACTAGCGGGCTACAATGAGCAGTTCTTC	CASSIELAGYNEQFF
TRBD1	NA	TRBV7-2	TRBJ1-1	TGTGCCAGCAGCGCCGACCGGGACAGCGGACGGGCTTTCTTT	CASSADRDSGRAFF
TRBD1	NA	TRBV5-6	TRBJ2-4	TGTGCCAGCAGCCGCAGGACAGGAGGAATTCAGTACTTC	CASSRRTGGIQYF
NA	NA	TRBV6-1	TRBJ1-2	TGTGCCAGCAGTGAAGCGCTTCGGTTAGGGGGTAATGGCTACACCTTC	CASSEALRLGGNGYTF
NA	NA	TRBV9	TRBJ1-3	TGTGCCAGCAGCGGAGGGCCACAGGGAACCAGCTCTGGAAACACCATATATTTT	CASSGGPQGTSSGNTIYF
TRBD2	NA	TRBV19	TRBJ2-2	TGTGCCAGTAGTCTAACTCGCGGGGGGGCCTGGACCGGGGAGCTGTTTTTT	CASSLTRGGAWTGELFF